Presented here are 8 T cell receptor beta chains from one specimen sequenced in a study of blood T cell repertoires in COVID-19. Produced via immunoSEQ multiplex PCR; TCRdb's table is partial and in-frame only. Of tens of thousands of clones in the sample, around 70% were seen once. The sample was peripheral blood. The receptor source for this set is a man in his 70s with acute or convalescent COVID-19.

This clone was seen a few times. J is TRBJ1-4 and V is TRBV9, with D maybe TRBD1 (5 bases). The CDR3 extends over 18 amino acids. Germline V gene lookup returns CDR1 SGDLS and CDR2 YYNGEE. V was shortened by 3 bases and J by 4 bases, with 22 bases between the two germline ends. The CDR3 is CASSAGRKREGVNEKLFF. The DNA for the CDR3 is TGTGCCAGCAGCGCCGGACGCAAAAGGGAAGGGGTTAATGAAAAACTGTTTTTT.

V and J are TRBV6-2 or TRBV6-3 and TRBJ2-1; possible D gene TRBD2, 6 bases. The germline V and J ends were trimmed by 6 bases and 12 bases, with 15 bases remaining between them. From germline, CDR1 is MNHEY and CDR2 SVGEGT. There are 12 residues in the CDR3. CDR3 nucleotides: TGTGCCAGCAGCCCCCCGGGGGTTATGCAGTTCTTC. The encoded protein is CASSPPGVMQFF.

The chain has TRBV6-5 and TRBJ2-7; 7 bases line up with TRBD2. This CDR3 is 13 amino acids long. CDR1 is MNHEY, CDR2 SVGAGI, per germline. V lost 6 bases and J lost 0; bases outside the gene matches: 2. The CDR3 here is CASRGGDSYEQYF. CDR3 DNA: TGTGCCAGCAGGGGGGGGGACTCCTACGAGCAGTACTTC.

This clone has just a few counts. DNA of the CDR3: TGTGCCACCACCGCCGGTACTAGCAGACCCTACGAGCAGTACTTC. It encodes CATTAGTSRPYEQYF. The chain couples TRBV6-5 to TRBJ2-7, with a possible D match to TRBD2 (6 bases). Trimming removed 10 bases from V and 2 bases from J, with 21 bases in between. Per the germline V gene, CDR1 is MNHEY and CDR2 is SVGAGI. The CDR3 is made up of 15 amino acids.

The chain recombines TRBV7-9 with TRBJ1-1; D possibly corresponds to TRBD1 (6 bases). The CDR3 spans 15 residues. The V end was cut by 2 bases, the J end by 4 bases, with 14 bases between. CDR1 and CDR2 from the germline V gene are SEHNR and FQNEAQ (reference sequence). The CDR3 sequence: CASSLQQGGGTEAFF. As DNA, the CDR3 is TGTGCCAGCAGCTTACAACAGGGAGGGGGCACTGAAGCTTTCTTT.

The V and J genes are TRBV28 and TRBJ1-2; D possibly corresponds to TRBD1 (6 bases). V was pared by 10 bases and J by 2 bases, with 11 bases between. This CDR3 comprises 12 residues. Germline V gene data show CDR1 as MDHEN and CDR2 as SYDVKM. CDR3 region: CAKKTGNYGYTF. The CDR3 region has the DNA TGTGCCAAGAAGACAGGCAACTATGGCTACACCTTC.

V is TRBV2 and J is TRBJ2-2; 10 bases map to TRBD1. V gave up 6 bases and J gave up 7 bases; unmatched junction bases: 8. Germline V gives CDR1 SNHLY, CDR2 FYNNEI. The CDR3 is 15 residues long. CDR3: CASRPGTGEDGELFF. The CDR3 coding sequence is TGTGCCAGCAGGCCCGGGACAGGGGAAGACGGGGAGCTGTTTTTT.

This clone was seen only once. The chain joins TRBV6-6 to TRBJ1-2, with D perhaps TRBD1 (6 bases). CDR1 is MNHNY, CDR2 SVGAGI, per germline (reference sequence). Trimming removed 2 bases at V and 9 bases at J, with 19 bases between. The CDR3 contains 15 residues. The CDR3 loop is CASSYGPATGQSYTF. In nucleotides, the CDR3 is TGTGCCAGCAGTTACGGCCCAGCTACAGGGCAGAGCTACACCTTC.